The clone carrying this T cell receptor (beta chain) occurred a few times. Antigen specificity is unknown. immunoSEQ v3.0 was run at survey level. Clones were sequenced by immunoSEQ multiplex PCR, and TCRdb holds only the in-frame ones, with some missing. The sample yields about 29,000 clones, approximately 88% seen once. This specimen comes from a study of long-term antiretroviral therapy in people with HIV. For the study at large: By about a decade, the earliest samples predate the 2015 immediate-ART recommendation.

V shed 4 bases, J shed 5 bases, and the junction held 9 bases outside the gene matches. The CDR3 is 15 residues long. Germline CDR1 is MNHEY and CDR2 is SVGAGI. Notes on the study in general: Someone took the blood between about 2003 and 2018, maybe while older ART regimens were in use. Diversity remained lower than transplant donor controls, even though it increased after ART. Repertoires looked antigen-experienced, with only a slight naive shift after ART.

The material sequenced was unsorted PBMCs, taken 0.5 years after starting antiretroviral therapy. The receptor comes from a woman aged 18-29 years with HIV. The chain is built from TRBV6-5 and TRBJ2-5; 8 bases are shared with TRBD2. As DNA, the CDR3 is TGTGCCAGCAGTTCCCCAACTAGCGGATGGGAGACCCAGTACTTC. Its protein product is CASSSPTSGWETQYF.